This TCR beta chain was identified in a study of shared clonotypes between healthy human individuals. Findings and caveats of the study: For sorted subsets, rarefaction showed incomplete sequencing despite large depth.

In regard to this clone: The antigen is not known.

Clones were sequenced by immunoSEQ multiplex PCR, and TCRdb holds only the in-frame ones, with some missing. Of more than 2,000,000 clones in the sample, 85% to 95% were seen once. Sequencing was done on a sample of naive CD4+ T cells from PBMCs. Subset meaning: CD45RA+ positively selected. The TCR comes from a man between 18 and 29 years old in good health. Some clones in this sample may be carry-over from other donors' samples.

The CDR3: CASSYPAGVGEQFF. Here the CDR3 DNA reads TGTGCCAGCAGTTATCCAGCGGGAGTAGGGGAGCAGTTCTTC. The gene calls are TRBV11-3 and TRBJ2-1, with 8 bases aligning to TRBD2. J was trimmed by 10 bases and V by 6 bases; bases with no gene match: 11. In germline, CDR1 is SGHNT, CDR2 YENEEA. This CDR3 region has 14 residues.